Below are 22 T cell receptor beta chains sequenced from a single sample in a study of blood T cell repertoires in COVID-19 (dated by TCRdb to 2018 to 2021). Library generation was performed with the immunoSEQ multiplex PCR assay. Not all clones reach the TCRdb copy of this immuneACCESS table, which keeps in-frame sequences only. Checked studies attribute under half of the gap to unresolved V genes and leave the rest unexplained. In this sample the table shows a few hundred thousand clones, around 91% of which occur a single time. Roughly 2% of the sample lies in the top ten. The sample taken for sequencing was peripheral blood. The receptors were gathered from a woman between 55 and 75 years old with COVID-19, enrolled during active disease.

The chain joins TRBV10-1 to TRBJ1-1, with D possibly being TRBD1 (6 bases). The V end was cut by 3 bases, the J end by 4 bases, with 6 bases between. The germline CDR1 and CDR2 sequences are WNHNN and SYGVQD (reference sequence). This CDR3 region has 12 residues. DNA for the CDR3: TGCGCCAGCAGTGAACAGGGCACTGAAGCTTTCTTT. Translation: CASSEQGTEAFF.

The genes are TRBV7-2 and TRBJ1-5, with D unclear. The CDR3 spans 14 residues. Trimming took off 3 bases at V and 6 bases at J, with 12 bases between the two ends. Germline CDR1 reads SGHTA; CDR2 reads FQGNSA. Here the CDR3 reads CASSFSLRRQPQHF. CDR3 DNA: TGTGCCAGCAGCTTCTCCTTGCGGCGTCAGCCCCAGCATTTT.

There are a few counts of this clone. This rearrangement joins TRBV7-2 to TRBJ1-3; D unresolved. The CDR3 sequence is 16 residues long. Germline V gives CDR1 SGHTA, CDR2 FQGNSA. Deletions cut 9 bases from V and 0 bases from J, with 18 bases between. The CDR3 sequence is CARKATGASSGNTIYF. The CDR3 DNA sequence: TGTGCCAGGAAAGCGACCGGCGCCAGCTCTGGAAACACCATATATTTT.

The chain recombines TRBV3-1 (or the pseudogene TRBV3-2) with TRBJ1-5, with a possible D match to TRBD1 (5 bases). Trimming pared 6 bases from V and 2 bases from J, leaving 8 bases between. CDR1 is LGHDT and CDR2 is YNNKEL in the germline V gene (reference sequence). This CDR3 spans 13 amino acids. CDR3 coding DNA: TGTGCCAGCAGTGGGGCTGGCAATCAGCCCCAGCATTTT. Amino acids: CASSGAGNQPQHF.

The genes are TRBV6-6 and TRBJ1-5, with D perhaps matching TRBD1 (5 bases). Germline V gives CDR1 MNHNY, CDR2 SVGAGI (reference sequence). The CDR3 extends over 14 amino acids. Trimming shortened V by 6 bases and J by 5 bases, and 14 bases separated the two germline ends. The CDR3 here is CASRYGPGYQPQHF. The CDR3 DNA sequence: TGTGCCAGCAGATACGGTCCAGGGTATCAGCCCCAGCATTTT.

The chain recombines TRBV12-5 with TRBJ2-5; 12 nucleotides line up with TRBD2. The CDR3 runs to 16 residues. The germline V gene has CDR1 LGHNT and CDR2 FRNRAP. Germline trimming cut 1 base from V and 2 bases from J; bases unmatched to any gene: 2. Here the CDR3 DNA reads TGTGCTAGTGGTTTGGGGACTAGCGGGGTACAAGAGACCCAGTACTTC. It codes for CASGLGTSGVQETQYF.

The chain couples TRBV6-1 to TRBJ1-2, with TRBD1 identical over 7 bases. The CDR3 is made up of 14 amino acids. V was clipped by 1 base and J by 7 bases; unmatched bases: 6. CDR1 MNHNS and CDR2 SASEGT come from the germline V gene. The CDR3 nucleotides are TGTGCCAGCAGTGAAGGTCGACAGGGAGGTGGCTACACCTTC. As protein: CASSEGRQGGGYTF.

The chain employs TRBV6-5 and TRBJ1-2; tentatively, D is TRBD1 (5 bases). The CDR3 totals 12 residues. V lost 6 bases and J 6 bases, leaving 11 bases between the germline ends. The germline V gene has CDR1 MNHEY and CDR2 SVGAGI. Here the CDR3 DNA reads TGTGCCAGCAGGGCCGGGGGTGATGGCTACACCTTC. Its protein is CASRAGGDGYTF.

V and J are TRBV9 and TRBJ2-3; 8 positions match TRBD2. V shed 0 bases, J shed 2 bases, and the junction held 5 bases outside the gene matches. This CDR3 is built from 16 residues. CDR1 is SGDLS and CDR2 is YYNGEE in the germline V gene. DNA of the CDR3: TGTGCCAGCAGCGTAGTCCCAGCGGGGGCCACAGATACGCAGTATTTT. This translates into CASSVVPAGATDTQYF.

J is TRBJ1-1 and V is TRBV7-2, with D possibly being TRBD1 (6 bases). Looked up from germline, CDR1 is SGHTA and CDR2 is FQGNSA. The CDR3 has 15 amino acids. V lost 5 bases, J lost 1 base, and 14 bases lay in between. CDR3 sequence reads: CASSPEGGRNTEAFF. The DNA for the CDR3 is TGTGCCAGCAGCCCGGAGGGGGGGCGGAACACTGAAGCTTTCTTT.

The chain has TRBV3-1 (or the pseudogene TRBV3-2) and TRBJ2-3, with D uncertain. There are 12 residues in the CDR3. V was shortened by 1 base and J by 6 bases, with 5 bases between the two germline ends. Germline V gives CDR1 LGHDT, CDR2 YNNKEL (reference sequence). CDR3 amino acids: CASSQALDTQYF. The CDR3 region has the DNA TGTGCCAGCAGCCAAGCTCTGGATACGCAGTATTTT.

V gene TRBV4-3 combines with J gene TRBJ1-4, with TRBD1 matching 10 bases. V gave up 3 bases and J gave up 8 bases; unmatched junction bases: 3. The germline V gene encodes CDR1 LGHNA and CDR2 YSLEER. CDR3 length: 14 residues. The DNA of the CDR3 is TGCGCCAGCAGCCACGGACAGGGGGGAGAAAAACTGTTTTTT. It encodes CASSHGQGGEKLFF.

In DNA, the CDR3 is TGCGCCAGCAGCCGGGACACCTACTCTGGAAACACCATATATTTT. Translated, it gives CASSRDTYSGNTIYF. The chain recombines TRBV5-1 with TRBJ1-3; TRBD1 might be the D (6 bases). Germline-derived CDR1 and CDR2 are SGHRS and YFSETQ. The germline V and J ends were trimmed by 4 bases and 0 bases, with 11 bases remaining between them. The CDR3 consists of 15 residues.

This rearrangement joins TRBV19 to TRBJ2-3; TRBD1 might be the D (6 bases). The CDR3 runs to 13 residues. Between the trimmed V and J ends, which lost 4 bases and 6 bases, there was a span of 11 bases. CDR1 LNHDA and CDR2 SQIVND come from the germline V gene (reference sequence). CDR3 in DNA: TGTGCCAGTAGTACCGGGACACAGGATACGCAGTATTTT. This codes for CASSTGTQDTQYF.

The chain uses TRBV6-4 and TRBJ1-6; D possibly corresponds to TRBD1 (5 bases). Deletions cut 0 bases from V and 7 bases from J, with 19 bases between. Germline loops: CDR1 MRHNA, CDR2 SNTAGT. The CDR3 has 18 amino acids. The CDR3 region has the DNA TGTGCCAGCAGTGACTCGAGTTCGGCACGAAGGGGCAATTCACCCCTCCACTTT. Protein product: CASSDSSSARRGNSPLHF.

The rearrangement links TRBV11-1 to TRBJ2-7; TRBD1 matches 7 bases. The germline V gene encodes CDR1 SGHAT and CDR2 FQDESV (reference sequence). V trimming: 2 bases; J trimming: 0 bases; junction bases outside the gene matches: 1. There are 14 residues in the CDR3. CDR3 sequence (DNA): TGTGCCAGCAGCTTACGGACAGGCTCCTACGAGCAGTACTTC. This gives the protein CASSLRTGSYEQYF. Supplemented by reference TRBV11-1 and TRBJ2-7, the full variable domain reads EAEVAQSPRYKITEKSQAVAFWCDPISGHATLYWYRQILGQGPELLVQFQDESVVDDSQLPKDRFSAERLKGVDSTLKIQPAELGDSAMYLCASSLRTGSYEQYFGPGTRLTVT.

The chain joins TRBV7-8 to TRBJ2-7; 7 bases map to TRBD2. Germline V CDR1 and CDR2: SGHVS, FQNEAQ. V was clipped by 6 bases and J by 6 bases; unmatched bases: 17. This CDR3 has 16 residues. The CDR3 DNA is TGTGCCAGCAGGACTTCGGGCGGGGGTGACAGCGGCGAGCAGTACTTC. Amino acid sequence: CASRTSGGGDSGEQYF.

V gene TRBV19 combines with J gene TRBJ2-4; tentative D call: TRBD2 (5 bases). Germline lookup yields CDR1 LNHDA and CDR2 SQIVND (reference sequence). Trimming removed 5 bases at V and 0 bases at J, with 14 bases between. This CDR3 is built from 16 residues. The CDR3 loop is CASSPAVREAKNIQYF. The CDR3 coding sequence is TGTGCCAGTAGTCCCGCGGTTCGGGAAGCCAAAAACATTCAGTACTTC.

V gene TRBV7-9 combines with J gene TRBJ1-2; D is unresolved. Trimming removed 5 bases from V and 1 base from J, with 17 bases in between. Germline values: CDR1 SEHNR, CDR2 FQNEAQ (reference sequence). CDR3 size: 16 residues. The CDR3 DNA sequence: TGTGCCAGCAGCCCGACGACCCCACCGGGTAACTATGGCTACACCTTC. Amino acid sequence: CASSPTTPPGNYGYTF.

This clone was detected once. V is TRBV7-2 and J is TRBJ1-4; D gene unclear. Between the trimmed V and J ends, which lost 5 bases and 7 bases, there was a span of 17 bases. From germline, CDR1 is SGHTA and CDR2 FQGNSA. This CDR3 spans 15 amino acids. CDR3 protein: CASSPHGEGGEKLFF. The DNA of the CDR3 is TGTGCCAGCAGCCCCCACGGGGAGGGTGGTGAAAAACTGTTTTTT.

The chain uses TRBV13 and TRBJ1-2; weak D call: TRBD1 (5 bases). The germline V gene encodes CDR1 PRHDT and CDR2 FYEKMQ (reference sequence). The CDR3 totals 17 residues. The ends were cut back, 0 bases at V and 8 bases at J, with 22 bases in the middle. The CDR3 DNA reads as TGTGCCAGCAGCTTAGGCCGTACCTATACACCAGACAGCGGCTACACCTTC. Encoded protein: CASSLGRTYTPDSGYTF.

The rearrangement uses TRBV11-2 and TRBJ2-1, with D perhaps matching TRBD2 (6 bases). Germline lookup yields CDR1 SGHAT and CDR2 FQNNGV. This CDR3 has 16 amino acids. V dropped 5 bases and J dropped 1 base, with 15 bases sitting between them. CDR3 sequence (DNA): TGTGCCAGCAGCCCCGGGGGTCTAGCGTCCTACAATGAGCAGTTCTTC. It encodes CASSPGGLASYNEQFF.